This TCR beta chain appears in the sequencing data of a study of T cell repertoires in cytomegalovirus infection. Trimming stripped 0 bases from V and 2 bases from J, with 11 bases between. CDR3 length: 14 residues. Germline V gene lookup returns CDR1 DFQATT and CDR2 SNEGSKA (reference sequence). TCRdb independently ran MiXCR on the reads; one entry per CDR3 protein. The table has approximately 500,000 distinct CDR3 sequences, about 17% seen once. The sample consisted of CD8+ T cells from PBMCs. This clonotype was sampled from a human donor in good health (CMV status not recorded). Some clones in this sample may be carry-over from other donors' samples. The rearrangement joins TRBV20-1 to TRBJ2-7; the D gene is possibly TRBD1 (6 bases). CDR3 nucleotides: TGCAGTGCTAGAGATTTAGGGGGAACCTACGAGCAGTACTTC. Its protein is CSARDLGGTYEQYF.